This TCR beta chain was found in a study of cytomegalovirus exposure and HLA in healthy donors. Study results and caveats: The TCR clusters that emerged in the first cohort tended, a later analysis found, to co-occur in the 120 or so validation repertoires.

Only in-frame clones appear in the TCRdb table, and some are missing; sequencing was by immunoSEQ multiplex PCR. In the table there are some 250,000 clones, 90% of which are singletons. To note about this clone: Its matching antigen is unknown.

V shed 6 bases, J shed 3 bases, and the junction held 5 bases outside the gene matches. The CDR3 extends over 14 amino acids. Germline CDR1 is SNHLY and CDR2 is FYNNEI. This clonotype was sampled from a woman in her late teens or twenties in good health and CMV-seronegative. The chain combines TRBV2 with TRBJ1-5; the match to TRBD1 covers 7 bases. The specimen sequenced was PBMCs. The CDR3 spells CASRAGTVNQPQHF. DNA for the CDR3: TGTGCCAGCAGGGCCGGGACAGTCAATCAGCCCCAGCATTTT. Drawing the rest from reference TRBV2 and TRBJ1-5, the complete variable domain is EPEVTQTPSHQVTQMGQEVILRCVPISNHLYFYWYRQILGQKVEFLVSFYNNEISEKSEIFDDQFSVERPDGSNFTLKIRSTKLEDSAMYFCASRAGTVNQPQHFGDGTRLSIL.